These T cell receptor beta chains were read from a single sample in a study of shared clonotypes between healthy human individuals. Here immunoSEQ multiplex PCR was the method, and the copy in TCRdb shows in-frame clones only, minus some. The sample has millions of clones, roughly 92% seen once. Sequences were obtained from naive CD4+ T cells sorted from blood. The receptors stem from a man in his late teens or twenties in good health. CDR3s include the opening cysteine and the closing phenylalanine or tryptophan.

V,CDR3
TRBV7-2,CASSLQGGAVSYEQYF
TRBV18,CASSPPFRENTDTQYF
TRBV7-6,CASSPGTGPFYEQYF
TRBV5-1,CASSRQGAAGGDTQYF
TRBV7-2,CASSLDSYNEQFF
TRBV18,CASSNSLGLDYEQYF
TRBV6-6,CASSYGEGRSEQFF
TRBV7-2,CASSRITGIYEQYF
TRBV9,CASSVDNAATLHF
TRBV9,CASSVGTPIYEQYF
TRBV7-8,CASSLGSLETQYF
TRBV10-3,CAIMRDTEAFF
TRBV5-5,CASSTLPDRVFNTEAFF
TRBV7-9,CASSPAASEQYF
TRBV5-1,CASADGQAYNEQFF
TRBV10-2,CASRGTRAVNTEAFF
TRBV7-2,CASSFSQGSHSPLHF
TRBV11-2,CASSLGIAHSTDTQYF
TRBV9,CASSVDQAALNNEQFF
TRBV6-1,CASKGTGNSYNEQFF
TRBV9,CASSDWTSGTDTQYF
TRBV29-1,CSVAIAVSYNEQFF
TRBV28,CASSLELTNEKLFF
TRBV5-1,CASSLGIHQETQYF
TRBV18,CASSPGQPGELFF
TRBV30,CAGGRSNSPLHF
TRBV4-1,CASSQDGGGQPQHF
TRBV9,CASSATGLAGGTQYF
TRBV7-2,CASSRIAGPTYEQYF
TRBV18,CASSQGKLYEQYF
TRBV10-1,CASSESKPGVNNEQFF
TRBV4-3,CASSQEGSRQETQYF